The TCR beta chain described here comes from a study of cytomegalovirus exposure and HLA in healthy donors. Vbeta (60) and Jbeta (13) primers were used in the PCR. Assay: immunoSEQ multiplex PCR; the TCRdb copy retains only in-frame clones and omits some. Seen here are 150,000 or so clones, about 80% observed once, and the top ten hold 1%. V was cut by 7 bases and J by 3 bases, with 4 bases left in between. Germline V lookup: CDR1 GTSNPN, CDR2 SVGIG (reference sequence). The CDR3 sequence is 11 residues long. The sequencing sample was made of PBMCs. This TCR came from a woman aged 40 to 50 in good health and CMV-seronegative. The chain combines TRBV30 with TRBJ2-6; D remains ambiguous. The CDR3 DNA is TGTGCCTTCGGTGGGGCCAACGTCCTGACTTTC. This sequence encodes CAFGGANVLTF.